The 14 T cell receptor beta chains given below trace back to one sample, sequenced in a study of T-cell reconstitution after alpha-beta-depleted transplantation in children (dated by TCRdb to the mid-2010s). Library construction relied on PCR. Sequencing instrument: Illumina HiSeq 2500. TCR libraries were prepared with molecular barcoding, using unique molecular identifiers to normalize TCRbeta repertoire quantification. In TCRdb, the public reads were trimmed at Q25 with fastp and aligned with MiXCR, with productive beta chains retained. One record per CDR3 amino acid sequence lists the most common genes and DNA. The table for this sample lists hundreds of thousands of distinct CDR3 sequences; around 9.6% of them were counted only once. The ten largest account for approximately 6.6% of the sample. Source: PBMCs from the stem cell graft donor, taken from the stem cell graft. These receptors originate from a human donor who donated a stem cell graft to a child with acute lymphoblastic leukemia.

This clonotype has a count of ten or more. This chain uses TRBV20-1 with TRBJ2-1; the D is unclear. CDR1 is DFQATT, CDR2 SNEGSKA, per germline (reference sequence). This CDR3 is built from 15 residues. Trimming cost V 3 bases and J 1 base, with 13 bases left between them. The CDR3, as DNA: TGCAGTGCTAGCTCCCGGAGACTTTCCTACAATGAGCAGTTCTTC. Translated: CSASSRRLSYNEQFF.

This clonotype was detected ten times or more. J is TRBJ1-4 and V is TRBV12-3 or TRBV12-4; D is ambiguous. The CDR3 loop spans 15 amino acids. V lost 2 bases, J lost 5 bases, and 12 bases lay in between. CDR3 sequence (DNA): TGTGCCAGCAGTTTACGCGCAGGACCGAATGAAAAACTGTTTTTT. It is translated as CASSLRAGPNEKLFF.

This clonotype was seen a few times. The V call is TRBV14, the J call TRBJ1-4, with no clear D. Trimming stripped 1 base from V and 5 bases from J, with 11 bases between. The CDR3 loop spans 15 amino acids. Germline CDR1 reads SGHDN; CDR2 reads FVKESK. This CDR3 is CASSQGYSSNEKLFF. CDR3 coding DNA: TGTGCCAGCAGCCAAGGGTATAGCTCAAATGAAAAACTGTTTTTT.

This clonotype was recorded a few times. This chain connects TRBV29-1 to TRBJ1-4, with D perhaps matching TRBD1 (5 bases). CDR1 is SQVTM and CDR2 is ANQGSEA in the germline V gene. V was trimmed by 1 base and J by 8 bases, leaving 14 bases between them. This CDR3 comprises 14 residues. The CDR3 region has the DNA TGCAGCGTTGAAGGGGGCAGCAAAAGCGAAAAACTGTTTTTT. This gives the protein CSVEGGSKSEKLFF.

Only a few counts were recorded for this clonotype. The rearrangement uses TRBV5-1 and TRBJ1-6; D uncertain. Trimming removed 4 bases at V and 3 bases at J, with 14 bases between. The CDR3 consists of 16 residues. Germline assignment: CDR1 SGHRS and CDR2 YFSETQ. The CDR3: CASSRGQSGYNSPLHF. The CDR3 region has the DNA TGCGCCAGCAGCCGCGGGCAATCGGGCTATAATTCACCCCTCCACTTT.

This clonotype was detected a few times. CDR3 loop: CASSWGQGGGWADTQYF. The CDR3 coding sequence is TGTGCCAGCAGTTGGGGACAGGGAGGAGGTTGGGCGGATACGCAGTATTTT. The chain is built from TRBV27 and TRBJ2-3; 9 nucleotides match TRBD1. CDR3 length: 17 residues. Per germline, CDR1 MNHEY and CDR2 SMNVEV (reference sequence). J gave up 6 bases and V 4 bases, and 14 bases lay outside the gene matches.

This clonotype was counted only a few times. This chain uses TRBV10-3 with TRBJ2-7; the match to TRBD1 covers 8 bases. V was pared by 5 bases and J by 2 bases, with 8 bases of the junction left unmatched. The CDR3 spans 15 residues. CDR1 and CDR2 (germline): ENHRY, SYGVKD. The CDR3: CAISRQTGVAYEQYF. The CDR3 DNA is TGTGCCATCAGTCGTCAGACAGGGGTGGCCTACGAGCAGTACTTC.

The chain has TRBV20-1 and TRBJ1-1, with TRBD1 as a possible D gene (5 bases). Trimming shortened V by 0 bases and J by 4 bases, and 15 bases separated the two germline ends. CDR1 is DFQATT and CDR2 is SNEGSKA in the germline V gene (reference sequence). The CDR3 has 15 residues. The CDR3 sequence: CSARDGGRRGTEAFF. Written as DNA, the CDR3 is TGCAGTGCTAGAGATGGGGGACGGCGGGGCACTGAAGCTTTCTTT.

The gene calls are TRBV10-2 and TRBJ2-3; 8 positions agree with TRBD2. Germline V gives CDR1 WSHSY, CDR2 SAAADI. This CDR3 contains 14 residues. Germline trimming cut 6 bases from V and 1 base from J; bases unmatched to any gene: 3. The CDR3 region has the DNA TGCGCCAGCAGACAACTAGCGGGCACAGATACGCAGTATTTT. It specifies CASRQLAGTDTQYF.

In its sample, this clonotype was seen a few times. This chain uses TRBV7-2 with TRBJ2-1; D is undetermined. The germline V and J ends were trimmed by 5 bases and 10 bases, with 21 bases remaining between them. The CDR3 is 15 residues long. Germline CDR1 and CDR2: SGHTA and FQGNSA. As DNA, the CDR3 is TGTGCCAGCAGCCCGGCGCCGCCTAAGACGTGGGAGCAGTTCTTC. Its translation is CASSPAPPKTWEQFF.

The genes are TRBV7-2 and TRBJ2-7, with D possibly being TRBD2 (5 bases). Trimming shortened V by 7 bases and J by 3 bases, and 13 bases separated the two germline ends. This CDR3 has 13 residues. Germline lookup yields CDR1 SGHTA and CDR2 FQGNSA. The CDR3 loop reads CASTIGGNYEQYF. The CDR3 DNA reads as TGTGCCAGCACCATAGGAGGTAACTACGAGCAGTACTTC.

Many counts were recorded for this clonotype. This chain links TRBV29-1 with TRBJ2-7; a possible D gene is TRBD1 (5 bases). CDR1 is SQVTM, CDR2 ANQGSEA, per germline. Trimming left V 6 bases short and J 2 bases short, with 11 bases between. This CDR3 is 12 amino acids long. The CDR3 region is CSVQTVTYEQYF. The CDR3 DNA follows: TGCAGCGTCCAGACAGTTACCTACGAGCAGTACTTC.

This clonotype was observed many times. The V gene is TRBV12-3 or TRBV12-4, the J gene TRBJ1-1, with no clear D. Trimming cost V 3 bases and J 2 bases, with 10 bases left between them. This CDR3 contains 14 residues. The CDR3, as DNA: TGTGCCAGCAGTTTTCTAGCCTCTAACACTGAAGCTTTCTTT. Encoded protein: CASSFLASNTEAFF.

The rearrangement uses TRBV2 and TRBJ2-5; 11 positions match TRBD2. The CDR3 is 17 residues long. CDR1 is SNHLY, CDR2 FYNNEI, per germline. V lost 4 bases, J lost 1 base, and 8 bases stayed unmatched. The CDR3 bases are TGTGCCAGCAGTGTCCTAGCGGGGGGTCTAACCCAAGAGACCCAGTACTTC. This encodes CASSVLAGGLTQETQYF.